What follows are 28 T cell receptor beta chains derived from one specimen sequenced in a study of spatial heterogeneity in lung cancer (dated by TCRdb to about 2019). Study-level results and caveats: A correlation was observed between the number of expanded intratumoral alpha and beta TCRs and the tumor nonsynonymous mutation count.

The time point label for this specimen denotes: sample taken at primary tumor resection. Libraries were built with 5' RACE. Sequencing instrument: NextSeq 500. The raw public reads went through TCRdb reprocessing: fastp at Q25, MiXCR clone calling, in-frame beta chains kept. Each CDR3 protein gets just one entry, which takes the most common genes and DNA from the rows behind it. Across this sample there are some 13,000 distinct CDR3 sequences, with about 4% seen only once. Roughly 8.1% of the sample lies in the top ten. These receptors' antigens are unknown. Sequencing was performed on lung tumor tissue, taken at surgery. Source of these receptors: a male donor with early-stage non-small cell lung cancer.

The V and J genes are TRBV2 and TRBJ1-5, with TRBD1 as a possible D gene (5 bases). The CDR3 loop spans 14 amino acids. Germline CDR1 and CDR2: SNHLY and FYNNEI. Trimming cost V 6 bases and J 8 bases, with 17 bases left between them. The CDR3 spells CASRRGKGNKPQHF. CDR3 in DNA: TGTGCCAGCAGAAGGGGAAAAGGAAATAAGCCCCAGCATTTT.

Many counts were recorded for this clonotype. The chain combines TRBV2 with TRBJ2-7; D uncertain. The CDR3 is 12 amino acids. Deletions cut 1 base from V and 3 bases from J, with 4 bases between. Germline CDR1 and CDR2: SNHLY and FYNNEI. In DNA form, the CDR3 reads TGTGCCAGCAGTGAAGGCTGCTACGAGCAGTACGTC. It specifies CASSEGCYEQYV.

The chain is built from TRBV6-2 or TRBV6-3 and TRBJ1-1, with 9 bases that match TRBD1. The CDR3 is made up of 11 amino acids. Germline V gene data show CDR1 as MNHEY and CDR2 as SVGEGT. With 5 bases clipped from V and 10 bases from J, the junction kept 2 bases outside the gene matches. The CDR3 loop is CASSRTGAAFF. The CDR3 nucleotides are TGTGCCAGCAGTAGGACAGGGGCAGCTTTCTTT.

This clonotype was observed at least ten times. J is TRBJ1-1 and V is TRBV5-5, with a weak D call TRBD1 (5 bases). Germline V gene data show CDR1 as SGHKS and CDR2 as YYEKEE (reference sequence). This CDR3 is 15 amino acids long. Trimming removed 1 base at V and 2 bases at J, with 12 bases between. CDR3 loop: CASSLRPGLNTEAFF. The DNA of the CDR3 is TGTGCCAGCAGCTTGCGCCCGGGACTAAACACTGAAGCTTTCTTT.

Ten or more counts support this clonotype. This chain uses TRBV20-1 with TRBJ2-1; 9 nucleotides match TRBD2. From germline, CDR1 is DFQATT and CDR2 SNEGSKA (reference sequence). The CDR3 consists of 15 residues. J was trimmed by 3 bases and V by 6 bases; bases with no gene match: 9. CDR3 protein: CSAESGLARYNEQFF. The CDR3 DNA reads TGCAGTGCGGAATCCGGACTAGCGCGCTACAATGAGCAGTTCTTC.

There are many counts of this clonotype. The rearrangement links TRBV4-1 to TRBJ1-5; D might be TRBD1 (5 bases). Germline assignment: CDR1 MGHRA and CDR2 YSYEKL. The CDR3 is made up of 15 amino acids. V lost 0 bases and J lost 4, with 10 bases in between. The CDR3 loop reads CASSQDLRGNQPQHF. The CDR3 coding sequence is TGCGCCAGCAGCCAAGATTTGAGGGGTAATCAGCCCCAGCATTTT.

This clonotype was counted ten times or more. The rearrangement links TRBV5-1 to TRBJ1-1; D possibly corresponds to TRBD1 (5 bases). This CDR3 comprises 17 residues. V was cut by 7 bases and J by 0 bases, with 22 bases left in between. Germline loops: CDR1 SGHRS, CDR2 YFSETQ. In DNA, the CDR3 is TGCGCCAGCTTCCAGGGTACTTCGAGCAGGGTGAACACTGAAGCTTTCTTT. Its protein is CASFQGTSSRVNTEAFF.

This clonotype was seen many times. V usage is TRBV18 and J usage is TRBJ1-1; TRBD1 matches at 8 bases. The V and J ends lost 7 bases and 1 base, in that order; junction bases with no gene match: 5. CDR3 length equals 14 residues. Germline CDR1 is KGHSH and CDR2 is LQKENI. The CDR3 protein is CASLRTGTNTEAFF. The CDR3, as DNA: TGTGCCAGCTTGCGGACAGGGACGAACACTGAAGCTTTCTTT.

This clonotype was seen at least ten times. The chain is built from TRBV5-4 and TRBJ2-1, with TRBD2 identical over 10 bases. The CDR3 spans 16 residues. Germline V gives CDR1 SGHNT, CDR2 YYREEE (reference sequence). V dropped 4 bases and J dropped 6; count of bases not matched to a gene: 10. The CDR3 DNA reads as TGTGCCAGCAGCAAGTCCGGGACTAGCGTGTTCAATGAGCAGTTCTTC. This gives the protein CASSKSGTSVFNEQFF.

This clonotype ranks as medium-sized. This chain links TRBV6-5 with TRBJ1-5; D might be TRBD1 (5 bases). The V and J ends lost 5 bases and 5 bases respectively, with 13 bases between them. The CDR3 totals 14 residues. Germline CDR1 is MNHEY and CDR2 is SVGAGI. The CDR3 DNA reads as TGTGCCAGCAGTAAAGGGAGGGGCCATCAGCCCCAGCATTTT. It encodes CASSKGRGHQPQHF.

This clonotype turned up a few times. The chain links TRBV30 to TRBJ1-1; maybe TRBD1 (6 bases). The germline gives CDR1 GTSNPN, CDR2 SVGIG (reference sequence). V was trimmed by 2 bases and J by 3 bases, leaving 19 bases between them. The CDR3 loop spans 16 amino acids. The CDR3 DNA is TGTGCCTGGAGTCCCATATACAGTGGGGGCCACACTGAAGCTTTCTTT. Its protein product is CAWSPIYSGGHTEAFF. The full variable domain, completed using reference TRBV30 and TRBJ1-1, is SQTIHQWPATLVQPVGSPLSLECTVEGTSNPNLYWYRQAAGRGLQLLFYSVGIGQISSEVPQNLSASRPQDRQFILSSKKLLLSDSGFYLCAWSPIYSGGHTEAFFGQGTRLTVV.

In this sample, this clonotype is medium-sized. The gene calls are TRBV6-5 and TRBJ2-3; D possibly corresponds to TRBD1 (6 bases). CDR1 is MNHEY, CDR2 SVGAGI, per germline. Trimming left V 5 bases short and J 2 bases short, with 14 bases between. This CDR3 is 15 amino acids long. As DNA, the CDR3 is TGTGCCAGCAGTAAATCCAGGGGACCCACAGATACGCAGTATTTT. This sequence encodes CASSKSRGPTDTQYF.

Turning to this clonotype: One end of the junction varies from germline; a read error may be responsible. The CDR3 sequence: CASSPGSHYGDTF. CDR3 coding DNA: TGTGCCAGCAGCCCAGGGTCCCACTATGGCGACACCTTC. This chain connects TRBV7-2 to TRBJ1-2, with a tentative D call TRBD1 (5 bases). This CDR3 has 13 residues. CDR1 SGHTA and CDR2 FQGNSA come from the germline V gene.

At least ten counts were recorded for this clonotype. It may be a read error: a sequence one base away is much more abundant. V is TRBV12-3 or TRBV12-4 and J is TRBJ1-2; D call uncertain. The CDR3 extends over 14 amino acids. DNA for the CDR3: TGTGCCAGCAGTTCTGCCCCGGCAGGCTATGGCTACAACTTC. Its translation: CASSSAPAGYGYNF.

This clonotype was seen ten or more times. The V call is TRBV7-9, the J call TRBJ1-2; D call uncertain. This CDR3 has 13 residues. Germline V gene data show CDR1 as SEHNR and CDR2 as FQNEAQ (reference sequence). V was clipped by 3 bases and J by 1 base, with 6 bases between them. The CDR3 region has the DNA TGTGCCAGCAGCTTCGAGAGTAACTATGGCTACACCTTC. Translated, it gives CASSFESNYGYTF.

Points on this clonotype: The final CDR3 position lacks the conserved phenylalanine or tryptophan, pointing to a likely read error. The J gene is TRBJ2-5, the V gene TRBV20-1, with 7 bases identical to TRBD2. The V gene end was trimmed by 3 bases and the J gene end by 5 bases; junction bases not matched to a gene: 12. Germline CDR1 and CDR2: DFQATT and SNEGSKA (reference sequence). The CDR3 length is 15 residues. The CDR3 loop is CSASRALGRVETQYS. CDR3 bases: TGCAGTGCTAGTAGGGCCCTAGGGAGGGTTGAGACCCAGTACTCC.

This clonotype was seen at least ten times. The chain is built from TRBV29-1 and TRBJ2-7; D unresolved. This CDR3 contains 14 residues. Germline CDR1 reads SQVTM; CDR2 reads ANQGSEA. Trimming stripped 3 bases from V and 9 bases from J, with 21 bases between. DNA for the CDR3: TGCAGCGTTGAGATATTTCCCCGATATTCGTGGCAGTACGTC. This gives the protein CSVEIFPRYSWQYV.

The CDR3 sequence is CASSPTEPRGLTGYTF. The DNA of the CDR3 is TGTGCCAGCAGTCCCACCGAGCCGAGAGGTTTGACGGGCTACACCTTC. The chain combines TRBV14 with TRBJ1-2; D is unresolved. Trimming pared 6 bases from V and 8 bases from J, leaving 25 bases between. Per germline, CDR1 SGHDN and CDR2 FVKESK. The CDR3 contains 16 residues.

Ten or more counts support this clonotype. CDR3 nucleotide sequence: TGTGCCAGCAGTCAAAGGGCCAGCACAGATACGCAGTATTTT. It yields the protein CASSQRASTDTQYF. This sequence joins TRBV6-5 and TRBJ2-3, with D uncertain. The CDR3 spans 14 residues. The germline CDR1 and CDR2 sequences are MNHEY and SVGAGI. Trimming took 5 bases from V and 0 from J, leaving 9 bases between them.

This clonotype was found many times. This sequence joins TRBV20-1 and TRBJ1-4; a weak D match, TRBD1 (5 bases). Germline-derived CDR1 and CDR2 are DFQATT and SNEGSKA (reference sequence). Deletions cut 5 bases from V and 4 bases from J, with 11 bases between. The CDR3 loop spans 13 amino acids. CDR3 sequence (DNA): TGCAGTGCTCCAGGGTTTATTAATGAAAAACTGTTTTTT. It is translated as CSAPGFINEKLFF.

This clonotype was counted ten times or more. The chain employs TRBV7-9 and TRBJ2-5; D ambiguous. Germline V gives CDR1 SEHNR, CDR2 FQNEAQ (reference sequence). The CDR3 consists of 15 residues. With 1 base removed from V and 6 bases from J, the gap between germline ends came to 15 bases. The CDR3 sequence: CASSLGPQLLQTQYF. The CDR3 region has the DNA TGTGCCAGCAGCTTAGGCCCCCAGCTTTTGCAGACCCAGTACTTC.

This clonotype was counted ten times or more. The chain is built from TRBV6-2 or TRBV6-3 and TRBJ2-7, with TRBD1 matching 9 bases. Germline CDR1 reads MNHEY; CDR2 reads SVGEGT. V was pared by 0 bases and J by 4 bases, with 4 bases of the junction left unmatched. The CDR3 totals 15 residues. The CDR3 loop is CASSYSGTGRYEQYV. CDR3 DNA: TGTGCCAGCAGTTACTCGGGGACAGGGAGATACGAGCAGTACGTC.

At least ten counts were recorded for this clonotype. V usage is TRBV6-5 and J usage is TRBJ1-1; a possible D gene is TRBD1 (6 bases). The CDR3 loop spans 14 amino acids. CDR1 and CDR2 from the germline V gene are MNHEY and SVGAGI. The V end lost 7 bases, the J end lost 1 base, and 13 bases lay between the germline ends. CDR3 nucleotides: TGTGCCAGCACCTCGGGACAAAAGAACACTGAAGCTTTCTTT. The encoded protein is CASTSGQKNTEAFF.

This clonotype was counted a few times. Being one base from a much bigger clone, this may be a read error. CDR3 sequence: CATSEYDGNTGEPFF. In DNA, the CDR3 is TGTGCCACCAGTGAGTACGACGGGAACACCGGGGAGCCGTTTTTT. The rearrangement joins TRBV24-1 to TRBJ2-2; TRBD2 might be the D (5 bases). The CDR3 extends over 15 amino acids. CDR1 KGHDR and CDR2 SFDVKD come from the germline V gene.

This clonotype showed up many times. CDR3 DNA: TGTGCCAGCAGCCCTCCGGGACGTTACAATGAGCAGTTCTTC. Protein sequence: CASSPPGRYNEQFF. The chain is built from TRBV7-3 and TRBJ2-1; either TRBD1 or TRBD2 may fit D (5 bases each). The CDR3 sequence is 14 residues long. Germline V gene sequence: CDR1 SGHTA, CDR2 FQGTGA. With 5 bases removed from V and 4 bases from J, the gap between germline ends came to 12 bases.

This clonotype was counted many times. The chain couples TRBV20-1 to TRBJ1-6, with 7 bases identical to TRBD1. Losses at the gene ends were 0 bases for V and 4 bases for J; bases not matched to a gene: 9. Germline V gives CDR1 DFQATT, CDR2 SNEGSKA (reference sequence). CDR3 size: 17 residues. In DNA, the CDR3 is TGCAGTGCTAGAGATAGCGGCAGGGGGACTTATAATTCACCCCTCCACTTT. Translating gives CSARDSGRGTYNSPLHF.

This clonotype was seen more than once but under ten times. V usage is TRBV7-9 and J usage is TRBJ1-2; D unresolved. Germline CDR1 is SEHNR and CDR2 is FQNEAQ (reference sequence). This CDR3 spans 16 amino acids. Trimming removed 7 bases at V and 2 bases at J, with 20 bases between. The CDR3 sequence: CASIPGMRRPNYGYTF. CDR3 bases: TGTGCCAGCATCCCTGGCATGCGCAGGCCGAACTATGGCTACACCTTC.

This clonotype was found many times. V usage is TRBV20-1 and J usage is TRBJ2-3, with 10 bases fitting TRBD2. With V trimmed by 3 bases and J by 4 bases, 4 bases remained unmatched. The germline V gene encodes CDR1 DFQATT and CDR2 SNEGSKA (reference sequence). This CDR3 is 14 amino acids long. Here the CDR3 DNA reads TGCAGTGCTAGTGCCGGGACTAGCGCAGATACGCAGTATTTT. Its translation: CSASAGTSADTQYF.